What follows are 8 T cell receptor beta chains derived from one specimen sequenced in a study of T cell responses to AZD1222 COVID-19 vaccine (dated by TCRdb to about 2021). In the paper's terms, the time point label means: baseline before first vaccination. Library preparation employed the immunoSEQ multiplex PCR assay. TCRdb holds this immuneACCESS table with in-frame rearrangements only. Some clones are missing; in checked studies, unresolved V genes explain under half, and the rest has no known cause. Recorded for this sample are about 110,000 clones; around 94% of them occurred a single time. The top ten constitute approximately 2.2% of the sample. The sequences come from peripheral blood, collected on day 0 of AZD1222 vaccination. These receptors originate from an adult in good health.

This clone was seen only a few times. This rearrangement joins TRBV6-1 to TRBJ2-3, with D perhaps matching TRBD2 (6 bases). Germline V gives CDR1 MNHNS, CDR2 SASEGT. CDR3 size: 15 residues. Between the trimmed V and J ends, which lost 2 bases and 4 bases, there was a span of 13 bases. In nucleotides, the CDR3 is TGTGCCAGCAGTGAAAGCAGGACGGGGGCAGATACGCAGTATTTT. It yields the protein CASSESRTGADTQYF.

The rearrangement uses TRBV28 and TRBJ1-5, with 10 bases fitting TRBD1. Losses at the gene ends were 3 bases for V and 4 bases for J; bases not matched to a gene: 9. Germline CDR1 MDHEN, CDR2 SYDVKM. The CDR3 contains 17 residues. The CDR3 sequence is CASSLKGQGRRNQPQHF. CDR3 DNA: TGTGCCAGCAGTTTGAAGGGACAGGGGAGACGGAATCAGCCCCAGCATTTT.

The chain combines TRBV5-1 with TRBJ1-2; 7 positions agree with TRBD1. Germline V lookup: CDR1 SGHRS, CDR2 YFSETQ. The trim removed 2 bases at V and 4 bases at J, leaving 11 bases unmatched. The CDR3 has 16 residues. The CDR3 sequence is CASSFENDREVYGYTF. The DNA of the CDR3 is TGCGCCAGCAGCTTCGAAAACGACAGGGAAGTCTATGGCTACACCTTC. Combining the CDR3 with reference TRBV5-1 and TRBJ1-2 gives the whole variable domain KAGVTQTPRYLIKTRGQQVTLSCSPISGHRSVSWYQQTPGQGLQFLFEYFSETQRNKGNFPGRFSGRQFSNSRSEMNVSTLELGDSALYLCASSFENDREVYGYTFGSGTRLTVV.

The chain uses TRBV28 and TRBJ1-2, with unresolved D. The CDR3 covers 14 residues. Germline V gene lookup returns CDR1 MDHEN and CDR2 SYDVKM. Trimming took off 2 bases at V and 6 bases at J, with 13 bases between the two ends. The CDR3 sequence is CASSLPQPLHGYTF. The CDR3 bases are TGTGCCAGCAGTTTACCCCAACCTTTGCATGGCTACACCTTC.

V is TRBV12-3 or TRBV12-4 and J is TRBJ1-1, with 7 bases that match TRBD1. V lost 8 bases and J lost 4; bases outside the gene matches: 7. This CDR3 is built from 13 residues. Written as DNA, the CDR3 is TGTGCCAGCGATCACAGGGGAGGCACTGAAGCTTTCTTT. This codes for CASDHRGGTEAFF.

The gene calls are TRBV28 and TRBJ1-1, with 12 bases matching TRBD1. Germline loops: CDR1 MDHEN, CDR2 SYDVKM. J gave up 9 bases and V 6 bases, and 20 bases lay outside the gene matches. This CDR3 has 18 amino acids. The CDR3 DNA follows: TGTGCCAGCAGCACCTTCCCCGGGACAGGGGGCCGGTTCGGTAAAGCTTTCTTT. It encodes CASSTFPGTGGRFGKAFF.

The CDR3, as DNA: TGTGCCAGCAGTTACGGGCAAAACTATGGCTACACCTTC. As protein: CASSYGQNYGYTF. The rearrangement uses TRBV6-5 and TRBJ1-2, with D unresolved. The CDR3 extends over 13 amino acids. V was pared by 2 bases and J by 2 bases, with 6 bases between. Per the germline V gene, CDR1 is MNHEY and CDR2 is SVGAGI.

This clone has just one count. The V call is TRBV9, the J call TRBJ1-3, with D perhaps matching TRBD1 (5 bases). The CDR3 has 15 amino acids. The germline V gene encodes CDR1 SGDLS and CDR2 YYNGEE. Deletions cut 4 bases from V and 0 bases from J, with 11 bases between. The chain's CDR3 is CASSPGHLSGNTIYF. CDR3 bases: TGTGCCAGCAGCCCCGGACATCTCTCTGGAAACACCATATATTTT. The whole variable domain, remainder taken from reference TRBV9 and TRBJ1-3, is DSGVTQTPKHLITATGQRVTLRCSPRSGDLSVYWYQQSLDQGLQFLIQYYNGEERAKGNILERFSAQQFPDLHSELNLSSLELGDSALYFCASSPGHLSGNTIYFGEGSWLTVV.